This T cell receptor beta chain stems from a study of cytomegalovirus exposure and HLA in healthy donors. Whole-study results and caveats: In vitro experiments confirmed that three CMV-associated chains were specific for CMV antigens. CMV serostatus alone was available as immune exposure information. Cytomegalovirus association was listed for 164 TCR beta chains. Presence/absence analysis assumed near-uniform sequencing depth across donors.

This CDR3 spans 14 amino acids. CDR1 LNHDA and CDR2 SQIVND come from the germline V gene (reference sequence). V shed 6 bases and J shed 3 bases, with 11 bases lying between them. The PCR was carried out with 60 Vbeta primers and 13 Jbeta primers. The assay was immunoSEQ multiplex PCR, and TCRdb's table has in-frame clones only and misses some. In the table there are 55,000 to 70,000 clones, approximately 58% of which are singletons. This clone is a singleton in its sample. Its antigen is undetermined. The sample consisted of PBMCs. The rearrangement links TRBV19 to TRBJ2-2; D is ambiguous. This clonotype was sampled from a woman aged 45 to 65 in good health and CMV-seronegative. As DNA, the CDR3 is TGTGCCAGTAGCCCCCTAGTAGACACCGGGGAGCTGTTTTTT. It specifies CASSPLVDTGELFF.